This T cell receptor beta chain was recorded in a study of shared clonotypes between healthy human individuals. In the study overall: Aged between 18 and 49, the donors were a couple of women and a few men.

Using immunoSEQ multiplex PCR, the repertoire was profiled, and TCRdb retains in-frame clones only, with some absent. This sample carries 400,000 to 600,000 clones, about 96% of them seen once, and the ten largest clones take under 0.065%. The J segment lost 8 bases and the V segment lost 5 bases, leaving 11 bases of the junction unmatched. This CDR3 has 14 amino acids. Per germline, CDR1 SGHVS and CDR2 FQNEAQ. Study-level findings and limits: Measured sharing among donors was expected to vary with sequencing depth. Rarefaction showed sorted-subset sequencing was incomplete despite large depth.

The donor cohort consisted entirely of Caucasian adults residing in Nashville, Tennessee. As concerns this clone: Its antigen is undetermined.

The source material was naive CD4+ T cells sorted from blood. The subset: CD45RA+ positively selected. This receptor was obtained from a young woman in good health. The chain couples TRBV7-8 to TRBJ1-2, with 7 bases identical to TRBD1. CDR3: CASSPRQGARGYTF. DNA of the CDR3: TGTGCCAGCAGCCCCCGACAGGGAGCGCGCGGCTACACCTTC. Complete variable domain (other parts from reference TRBV7-8 and TRBJ1-2): GAGVSQSPRYKVAKRGQDVALRCDPISGHVSLFWYQQALGQGPEFLTYFQNEAQLDKSGLPSDRFFAERPEGSVSTLKIQRTQQEDSAVYLCASSPRQGARGYTFGSGTRLTVV.